The clone carrying this TCR beta chain is a singleton in its sample. DNA at around 210 ng, 25,000 to 35,000 T cell genomes, went into sorted-subset replicate PCRs. Profiling relied on immunoSEQ multiplex PCR, and the TCRdb table lists in-frame clones only, not all of them. This table has fewer than 1.8 million clones, 98% to 99% appearing once. Memory CD4+ cells were the fraction left after CD45RA+ naive selection. The data belong to a study of shared clonotypes between healthy human individuals. The origin of this receptor is a man aged 25-45 years in good health. The sequenced material came from naive CD4+ T cells sorted from blood. The subset here: CD45RA+ positively selected.

This CDR3 reads CASSLSGPKNTEAFF. The CDR3, as DNA: TGTGCCAGCAGCTTATCAGGGCCCAAGAACACTGAAGCTTTCTTT. This chain connects TRBV7-2 to TRBJ1-1; D is possibly TRBD1 (5 bases). V was trimmed by 2 bases and J by 1 base, leaving 11 bases between them. The CDR3 totals 15 residues. Germline V gene lookup returns CDR1 SGHTA and CDR2 FQGNSA.